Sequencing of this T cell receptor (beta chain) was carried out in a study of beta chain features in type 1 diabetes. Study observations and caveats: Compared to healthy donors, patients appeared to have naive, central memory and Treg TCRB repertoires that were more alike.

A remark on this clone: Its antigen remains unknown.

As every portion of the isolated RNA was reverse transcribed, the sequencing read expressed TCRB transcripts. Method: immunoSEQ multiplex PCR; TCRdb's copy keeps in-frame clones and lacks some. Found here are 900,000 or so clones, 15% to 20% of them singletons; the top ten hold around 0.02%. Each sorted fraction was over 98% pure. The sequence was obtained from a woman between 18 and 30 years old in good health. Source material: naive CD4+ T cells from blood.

Here the CDR3 reads CASRNPLTQGEAFF. Here the CDR3 DNA reads TGTGCCAGCAGGAACCCCCTAACTCAGGGTGAAGCTTTCTTT. This chain links TRBV6-5 with TRBJ1-1; TRBD1 might be the D (5 bases). Trimming removed 6 bases from V and 7 bases from J, with 18 bases in between. This CDR3 is built from 14 residues. Germline CDR1 and CDR2: MNHEY and SVGAGI.